A single sample is the source of the 23 T cell receptor beta chains below, sequenced in a study of T cell responses to AZD1222 COVID-19 vaccine. Using immunoSEQ multiplex PCR, the repertoire was profiled, and TCRdb retains in-frame clones only, with some absent. The sample records approximately 150,000 clones, approximately 90% being singletons. The specimen comprised peripheral blood, sampled 28 days after the second AZD1222 dose. These TCRs come from an adult who received the AZD1222 COVID-19 vaccine.

The chain joins TRBV14 to TRBJ2-6; D remains ambiguous. Germline lookup yields CDR1 SGHDN and CDR2 FVKESK. Trimming shortened V by 0 bases and J by 1 base, and 10 bases separated the two germline ends. The CDR3 covers 17 residues. The CDR3 loop reads CASSQDLVGSGANVLTF. The CDR3 region has the DNA TGTGCCAGCAGCCAAGATTTGGTGGGGTCTGGGGCCAACGTCCTGACTTTC.

The J gene is TRBJ1-4, the V gene TRBV27; no clear D. Between the trimmed V and J ends, which lost 2 bases and 8 bases, there was a span of 18 bases. Germline values: CDR1 MNHEY, CDR2 SMNVEV (reference sequence). This CDR3 comprises 16 residues. CDR3 in amino acids: CASSLLTGSRREKLFF. The CDR3 DNA reads TGTGCCAGCAGTTTACTGACGGGGAGCCGGAGGGAAAAACTGTTTTTT.

The chain is built from TRBV6-4 and TRBJ2-7, with TRBD2 identical over 11 bases. Germline V lookup: CDR1 MRHNA, CDR2 SNTAGT. V lost 6 bases to trimming and J lost 1 base; unmatched junction nucleotides: 14. This CDR3 contains 18 residues. CDR3 DNA sequence: TGTGCCAGCAGAGAAACCGGGACTAGCGGACATCGATCCTACGAGCAGTACTTC. Residues: CASRETGTSGHRSYEQYF.

The rearrangement uses TRBV18 and TRBJ1-6; 9 bases align to TRBD1. The junction had 7 bases not matched to a gene; V was cut back by 4 bases and J by 6 bases. Germline V gene lookup returns CDR1 KGHSH and CDR2 LQKENI. The CDR3 totals 16 residues. CDR3 bases: TGTGCCAGCTCACAACTACAGGGGGCTGTTAATTCACCCCTCCACTTT. This codes for CASSQLQGAVNSPLHF.

The V call is TRBV3-1 (or the pseudogene TRBV3-2), the J call TRBJ2-3, with 9 positions matching TRBD2. Trimming took 1 base from V and 4 from J; bases not matched to a gene: 6. The CDR3 extends over 16 amino acids. CDR1 is LGHDT and CDR2 is YNNKEL in the germline V gene (reference sequence). As DNA, the CDR3 is TGTGCCAGCAGCCAAGTCTCTAGCGGGGACTCAGATACGCAGTATTTT. The encoded protein is CASSQVSSGDSDTQYF.

The rearrangement joins TRBV5-1 to TRBJ2-7; the D gene could be TRBD1 or TRBD2 (5 bases each). V lost 3 bases to trimming and J lost 0 bases, with 10 bases between them. CDR1 is SGHRS, CDR2 YFSETQ, per germline. The CDR3 consists of 14 residues. As DNA, the CDR3 is TGCGCCAGCAGCTCCACCGGGGCCTCCTACGAGCAGTACTTC. Translated: CASSSTGASYEQYF.

The rearrangement uses TRBV4-3 and TRBJ1-2, with 8 bases that match TRBD1. CDR1 is LGHNA and CDR2 is YSLEER in the germline V gene. The CDR3 is 16 amino acids. With V trimmed by 1 base and J by 8 bases, 12 bases remained unmatched. The CDR3 loop reads CASSQGEVSDREGYTF. The CDR3 DNA is TGCGCCAGCAGCCAAGGGGAAGTCTCGGACAGGGAAGGCTACACCTTC.

The J gene is TRBJ2-5, the V gene TRBV7-6; D not resolved. Trimming took off 4 bases at V and 0 bases at J, with 9 bases between the two ends. Germline V gene sequence: CDR1 SGHVS, CDR2 FNYEAQ. CDR3 length equals 14 residues. The CDR3 nucleotides are TGTGCCAGCAGCTCGTTCGGCAACCAAGAGACCCAGTACTTC. Amino acids: CASSSFGNQETQYF.

This chain connects TRBV19 to TRBJ1-2; 7 positions agree with TRBD1. In germline, CDR1 is LNHDA, CDR2 SQIVND (reference sequence). This CDR3 region has 16 residues. V dropped 2 bases and J dropped 5; count of bases not matched to a gene: 11. The CDR3 loop is CASSILTGISEYGYTF. The CDR3 DNA is TGTGCCAGTAGTATATTGACAGGGATATCAGAGTATGGCTACACCTTC.

V and J are TRBV5-1 and TRBJ2-3; D possibly corresponds to TRBD2 (5 bases). Germline CDR1 and CDR2: SGHRS and YFSETQ. This CDR3 is 15 amino acids long. Trimming stripped 2 bases from V and 2 bases from J, with 12 bases between. The CDR3 region has the DNA TGCGCCAGCAGCTTCGGGGATGCGAACACAGATACGCAGTATTTT. This codes for CASSFGDANTDTQYF.

This clone was found once. The V and J genes are TRBV5-8 and TRBJ2-1, with TRBD2 matching 11 bases. The germline CDR1 and CDR2 sequences are SGHTS and YDEGEE. V trimming: 6 bases; J trimming: 6 bases; junction bases outside the gene matches: 14. The CDR3 sequence is 17 residues long. The CDR3 nucleotides are TGTGCCAGCACTAGACTAGCGGGGACTTCAGGGTTCAATGAGCAGTTCTTC. Protein sequence: CASTRLAGTSGFNEQFF.

The chain employs TRBV7-9 and TRBJ2-3; 8 positions match TRBD2. The length of the CDR3 is 17 residues. V lost 5 bases, J lost 0 bases, and 10 bases stayed unmatched. The germline V gene encodes CDR1 SEHNR and CDR2 FQNEAQ (reference sequence). The CDR3 DNA is TGTGCCAGCAGCCCTTTTACTAGCGGACTAAGCACAGATACGCAGTATTTT. Its protein is CASSPFTSGLSTDTQYF.

A note on this clone: Other DNA variants within this sample encode the same CDR3. CDR3 protein: CASSESRDNQPQHF. In DNA, the CDR3 is TGCGCCAGCAGTGAGTCGCGGGACAATCAGCCCCAGCATTTT. The rearrangement joins TRBV10-2 to TRBJ1-5, with D hard to call. This CDR3 has 14 amino acids. CDR1 is WSHSY and CDR2 is SAAADI in the germline V gene. V was trimmed by 0 bases and J by 3 bases, leaving 6 bases between them.

V is TRBV7-2 and J is TRBJ1-1, with 8 bases matching TRBD1. V shed 4 bases and J 1 base; nucleotides not matched to a gene: 2. Germline assignment: CDR1 SGHTA and CDR2 FQGNSA. The CDR3 has 14 amino acids. This CDR3 is CASSWTGKNTEAFF. The DNA for the CDR3 is TGTGCCAGCAGCTGGACAGGGAAGAACACTGAAGCTTTCTTT.

J is TRBJ1-2 and V is TRBV5-1; TRBD1 aligns across 9 bases. V dropped 3 bases and J dropped 7; count of bases not matched to a gene: 10. Germline V gives CDR1 SGHRS, CDR2 YFSETQ. The CDR3 consists of 15 residues. The CDR3: CASSSETGGRFGYTF. The CDR3 nucleotides are TGCGCCAGCAGCTCGGAAACAGGGGGCAGGTTTGGCTACACCTTC. The full variable domain, rest sourced from reference TRBV5-1 and TRBJ1-2, is KAGVTQTPRYLIKTRGQQVTLSCSPISGHRSVSWYQQTPGQGLQFLFEYFSETQRNKGNFPGRFSGRQFSNSRSEMNVSTLELGDSALYLCASSSETGGRFGYTFGSGTRLTVV.

The chain employs TRBV29-1 and TRBJ1-2, with a weak D call TRBD1 (6 bases). The germline V and J ends were trimmed by 5 bases and 3 bases, with 7 bases remaining between them. Germline V lookup: CDR1 SQVTM, CDR2 ANQGSEA. The CDR3 covers 11 residues. CDR3 nucleotides: TGCAGCGTTCCAGGGGACTATGGCTACACCTTC. As protein: CSVPGDYGYTF.

This rearrangement joins TRBV9 to TRBJ1-1; D is unresolved. V was clipped by 0 bases and J by 4 bases, with 13 bases between them. The germline V gene has CDR1 SGDLS and CDR2 YYNGEE. The CDR3 consists of 15 residues. The CDR3 DNA sequence: TGTGCCAGCAGCGTAGCTCCCGCAGGCGGCACTGAAGCTTTCTTT. It encodes CASSVAPAGGTEAFF.

Concerning this clone itself: A junction boundary mismatches the germline segment, possibly from a read error. The CDR3, as DNA: TGCGCCAGCAGCCAAAATTCCGGGACAAAGGGCATCTTT. Amino acids: CASSQNSGTKGIF. The genes are TRBV4-3 and TRBJ1-1; the D gene is possibly TRBD1 (6 bases). Germline-derived CDR1 and CDR2 are LGHNA and YSLEER. The CDR3 extends over 13 amino acids.

The rearrangement joins TRBV9 to TRBJ2-5, with D perhaps TRBD1 (5 bases). The CDR3 covers 14 residues. V shed 2 bases and J shed 1 base, with 9 bases lying between them. The germline gives CDR1 SGDLS, CDR2 YYNGEE. Here the CDR3 DNA reads TGTGCCAGCAGCGTCCAGGGTTCCCAAGAGACCCAGTACTTC. This translates into CASSVQGSQETQYF.

The V call is TRBV7-2, the J call TRBJ2-1; possibly TRBD1 or TRBD2 for D (5 bases each). The CDR3 has 15 amino acids. CDR1 is SGHTA and CDR2 is FQGNSA in the germline V gene. Trimming took 5 bases from V and 3 from J, leaving 14 bases between them. CDR3 in amino acids: CASSPRDGYYNEQFF. The CDR3 DNA sequence: TGTGCCAGCAGCCCTCGGGACGGGTACTACAATGAGCAGTTCTTC.

The chain combines TRBV4-2 with TRBJ1-5, with D unresolved. This CDR3 is built from 15 residues. The V end was cut by 0 bases, the J end by 2 bases, with 8 bases between. Germline V gene sequence: CDR1 LGHNA, CDR2 YNFKEQ. CDR3 in amino acids: CASSQEGIGNQPQHF. The CDR3 DNA reads as TGTGCCAGCAGCCAAGAGGGGATAGGCAATCAGCCCCAGCATTTT.

The V and J genes are TRBV19 and TRBJ1-2; D call uncertain. The CDR3 sequence is 10 residues long. The V end lost 8 bases, the J end lost 7 bases, and 8 bases lay between the germline ends. Germline assignment: CDR1 LNHDA and CDR2 SQIVND (reference sequence). CDR3 nucleotide sequence: TGTGCCAGTTTTTTCGGTGGCTACACCTTC. This encodes CASFFGGYTF.

The V call is TRBV11-2, the J call TRBJ2-7; TRBD2 agrees at 10 bases. Germline CDR1 SGHAT, CDR2 FQNNGV. The CDR3 runs to 16 residues. After removal of 8 bases from V and 3 bases from J, the junction contained 13 bases not matched to a gene. CDR3 DNA: TGTGCCAGCTTGAAAACCGGGACTAGCGTAAACTACGAGCAGTACTTC. Residues: CASLKTGTSVNYEQYF. The variable domain in full, completed from reference TRBV11-2 and TRBJ2-7, reads EAGVAQSPRYKIIEKRQSVAFWCNPISGHATLYWYQQILGQGPKLLIQFQNNGVVDDSQLPKDRFSAERLKGVDSTLKIQPAKLEDSAVYLCASLKTGTSVNYEQYFGPGTRLTVT.